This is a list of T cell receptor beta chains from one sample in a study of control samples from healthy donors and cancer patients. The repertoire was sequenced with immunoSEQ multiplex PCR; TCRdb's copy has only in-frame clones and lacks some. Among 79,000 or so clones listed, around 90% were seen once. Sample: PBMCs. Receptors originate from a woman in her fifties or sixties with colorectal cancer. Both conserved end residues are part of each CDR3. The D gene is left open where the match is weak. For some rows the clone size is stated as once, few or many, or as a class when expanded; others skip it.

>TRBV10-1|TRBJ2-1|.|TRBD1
CASSGMGQGGNEQFF
TGCGCCAGCAGTGGAATGGGACAGGGAGGCAATGAGCAGTTCTTC
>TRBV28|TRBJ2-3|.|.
CASSLNPPSTDTQYF
TGTGCCAGCAGTCTAAACCCCCCTAGCACAGATACGCAGTATTTT
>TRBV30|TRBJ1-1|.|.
CAWSVYDRNTEAFF
TGTGCCTGGAGTGTTTACGACAGAAACACTGAAGCTTTCTTT
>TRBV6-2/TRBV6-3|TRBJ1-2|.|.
CASSTSTGNYGYTF
.
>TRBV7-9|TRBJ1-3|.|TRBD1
CASSRDRGTGNTIYF
TGTGCCAGCAGCCGCGACAGGGGAACTGGAAACACCATATATTTT
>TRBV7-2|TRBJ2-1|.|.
CASSSGPLGEQFF
TGTGCCAGCAGCTCGGGCCCCCTAGGAGAGCAGTTCTTC
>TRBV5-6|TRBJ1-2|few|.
CASSSHPKGGGFDGYTF
TGTGCCAGCAGCTCCCACCCCAAAGGCGGGGGTTTTGACGGCTACACCTTC
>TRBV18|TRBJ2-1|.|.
CASSPQTLYNEQFF
TGTGCCAGCTCACCACAGACTCTCTACAATGAGCAGTTCTTC
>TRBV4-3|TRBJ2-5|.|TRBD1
CASSPEEGAGETQYF
TGCGCCAGCAGCCCGGAAGAGGGGGCAGGGGAGACCCAGTACTTC
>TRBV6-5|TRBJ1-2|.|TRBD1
CASSPPTGGYGYTF
TGTGCCAGCAGTCCCCCGACAGGGGGCTATGGCTACACCTTC
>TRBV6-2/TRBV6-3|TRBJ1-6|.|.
CASSNPADNSPLHF
TGTGCCAGCAGTAACCCGGCGGATAATTCACCCCTCCACTTT
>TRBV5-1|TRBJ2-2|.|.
CASSQDGGELFF
TGCGCCAGCAGCCAGGACGGCGGGGAGCTGTTTTTT
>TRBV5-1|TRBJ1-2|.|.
CASRGQGFLNYGYTF
TGCGCCAGCAGAGGCCAGGGATTTCTTAACTATGGCTACACCTTC
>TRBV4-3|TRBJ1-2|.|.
CASSQGTGSQYGYTF
TGCGCCAGCAGCCAAGGAACGGGCAGCCAGTATGGCTACACCTTC
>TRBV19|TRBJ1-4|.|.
CASARVWNEKLFF
TGTGCCAGTGCCAGGGTGTGGAATGAAAAACTGTTTTTT
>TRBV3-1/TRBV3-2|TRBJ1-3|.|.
CASSQGSRNTIYF
TGTGCCAGCAGCCAAGGCAGTCGAAACACCATATATTTT
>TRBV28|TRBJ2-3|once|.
CASSAPGAGTTDTQYF
TGTGCCAGCAGCGCCCCAGGGGCGGGGACCACAGATACGCAGTATTTT
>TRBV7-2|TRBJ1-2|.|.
CASSLAASSNYGYTF
TGTGCCAGCAGCTTAGCGGCCAGTTCTAACTATGGCTACACCTTC
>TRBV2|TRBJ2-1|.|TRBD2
CASSKGAGDSYNEQFF
TGTGCCAGCAGTAAGGGTGCGGGAGATTCCTACAATGAGCAGTTCTTC
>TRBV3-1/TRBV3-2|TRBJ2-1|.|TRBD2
CASSQMLTSGGNEQFF
TGTGCCAGCAGCCAAATGCTTACTAGCGGGGGGAATGAGCAGTTCTTC
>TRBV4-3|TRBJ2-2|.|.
CASSQTVLGNTGELFF
TGCGCCAGCAGCCAGACAGTACTAGGGAACACCGGGGAGCTGTTTTTT